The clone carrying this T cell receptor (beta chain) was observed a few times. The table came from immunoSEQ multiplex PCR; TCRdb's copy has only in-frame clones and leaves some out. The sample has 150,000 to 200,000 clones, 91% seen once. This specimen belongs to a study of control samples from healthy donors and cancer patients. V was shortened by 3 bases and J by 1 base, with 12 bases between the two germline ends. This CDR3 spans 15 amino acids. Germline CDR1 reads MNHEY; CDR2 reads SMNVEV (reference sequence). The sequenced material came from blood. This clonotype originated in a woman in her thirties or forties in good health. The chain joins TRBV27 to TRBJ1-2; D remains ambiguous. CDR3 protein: CASSFLSSLNYGYTF. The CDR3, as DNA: TGTGCCAGCAGTTTCCTCAGCAGCCTTAACTATGGCTACACCTTC.